The entry that follows covers one TCR beta chain sequence. The data derive from a study of blood T cell repertoires in COVID-19. From germline, CDR1 is PRHDT and CDR2 FYEKMQ (reference sequence). The CDR3 sequence is 18 residues long. V lost 9 bases to trimming and J lost 7 bases, with 30 bases between them. The protocol was immunoSEQ multiplex PCR, while the TCRdb copy is restricted to in-frame clones and leaves out a portion. The sample has approximately 59,000 clones; roughly nine tenths are singletons. The chain combines TRBV13 with TRBJ2-2; TRBD2 might be the D (6 bases). This sequence originates from a human donor in a cohort sampled during active COVID-19. Sequencing input: peripheral blood. CDR3 nucleotides: TGTGCCAGTTACGATTCACTCCGGAGGGGCAGTTTAATCGGGGAGCTGTTTTTT. The encoded protein is CASYDSLRRGSLIGELFF. Variable domain in full (rest from reference TRBV13 and TRBJ2-2): AAGVIQSPRHLIKEKRETATLKCYPIPRHDTVYWYQQGPGQDPQFLISFYEKMQSDKGSIPDRFSAQQFSDYHSELNMSSLELGDSALYFCASYDSLRRGSLIGELFFGEGSRLTVL.